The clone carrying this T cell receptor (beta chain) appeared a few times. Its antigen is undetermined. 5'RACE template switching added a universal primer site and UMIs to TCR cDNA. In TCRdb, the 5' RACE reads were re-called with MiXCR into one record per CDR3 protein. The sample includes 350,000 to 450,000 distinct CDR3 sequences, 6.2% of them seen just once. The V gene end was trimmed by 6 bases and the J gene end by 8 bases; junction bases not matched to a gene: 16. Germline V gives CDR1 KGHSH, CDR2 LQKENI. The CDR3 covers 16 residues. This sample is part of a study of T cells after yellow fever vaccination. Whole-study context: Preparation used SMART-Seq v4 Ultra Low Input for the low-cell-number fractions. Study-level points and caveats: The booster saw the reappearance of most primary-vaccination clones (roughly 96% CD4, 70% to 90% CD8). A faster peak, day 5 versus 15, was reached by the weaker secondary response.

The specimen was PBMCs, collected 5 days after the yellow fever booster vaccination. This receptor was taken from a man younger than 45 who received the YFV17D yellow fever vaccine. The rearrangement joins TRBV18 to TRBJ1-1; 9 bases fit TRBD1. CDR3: CASSPLSGQGGGEAFF. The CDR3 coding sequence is TGTGCCAGCTCGCCTCTCTCGGGACAGGGAGGAGGAGAAGCTTTCTTT.